The text below deals with one TCR beta chain. The antigen remains undetermined. This entry belongs to a study of shared clonotypes between healthy human individuals. Across the whole study: Three plates were used per donor for CD4 naive, three for CD4 memory, two for CD8 naive and one for CD8 memory. Study observations and caveats: Blood was the sole source, and tissue repertoires probably differ.

Per the original data handling: Filtering differed for immunoSEQ, which gave only junction sequences without quality scores. The repertoire was sequenced with immunoSEQ multiplex PCR; TCRdb's copy has only in-frame clones and lacks some. That table supplies the V and J calls and clone size; D and trimming were determined from the DNA. The sample lists around 1.5 million clones; under 99% were seen once. Sample: naive CD4+ T cells sorted from blood. The subset was: CD45RA+ positively selected. This TCR was recovered from a man between 25 and 39 years old in good health.

CDR3 sequence: CASSITGWREQYF. The CDR3 DNA is TGTGCCAGTAGTATCACAGGGTGGCGCGAGCAGTACTTC. The J gene is TRBJ2-7, the V gene TRBV19, with D maybe TRBD1 (6 bases). V lost 3 bases and J lost 6, with 12 bases in between. The CDR3 is made up of 13 amino acids. Germline assignment: CDR1 LNHDA and CDR2 SQIVND (reference sequence).